The rows below give T cell receptor beta chains drawn from one sample of a study of T cells in Graves' hyperthyroidism and ophthalmopathy. TCRdb recomputed calls from the multiplex PCR reads with MiXCR, one row per CDR3 protein. Altogether 600,000 or so distinct CDR3 sequences are present, about 14% being singletons, with the ten largest covering around 13%. The sample taken for sequencing was blood. The receptors were sampled from a woman between 50 and 59 years old with Graves' ophthalmopathy. Each CDR3 is given with its conserved first and last residue.

TRBV19	TRBJ1-5	CASSRAGRNQPQHF
TRBV9	TRBJ2-3	CASSPPSPDTQYF
TRBV12-3/TRBV12-4	TRBJ2-7	CASSLERQGSYEQYF
TRBV27	TRBJ1-2	CASSSTFNYGYTF
TRBV4-3	TRBJ2-7	CASSQDRLVNAEQYF
TRBV18	TRBJ1-1	CASSSGTGGTEAFF
TRBV20-1	TRBJ2-7	CSAGTALSYEQYF
TRBV9	TRBJ1-4	CASSPAFGQGVGEKLFF
TRBV7-6	TRBJ2-3	CASTTSGRTDTQYF
TRBV9	TRBJ1-1	CASSVRGQEDEAFF
TRBV29-1	TRBJ2-4	CSVQWRTKNIQYF
TRBV7-9	TRBJ2-1	CASSLGNEQFF
TRBV19	TRBJ2-7	CAKTGPDSYEQYF
TRBV11-2	TRBJ1-6	CASSLFTGGSPLHF
TRBV20-1	TRBJ2-6	CSADVGAARGSGANVLTF
TRBV4-1	TRBJ2-3	CASSQRAGVSFPTDTQYF
TRBV28	TRBJ2-5	CASSFLDVLGETQYF
TRBV7-6	TRBJ2-3	CASSLVDGTDTQYF
TRBV7-2	TRBJ2-1	CASSLHPTGGIGYNEQFF
TRBV27	TRBJ2-5	CASSLIRQETQYF
TRBV9	TRBJ2-2	CASSVGEENTGELFF
TRBV7-8	TRBJ2-2	CASTTRSKITGELFF
TRBV6-1	TRBJ2-3	CASSHRIRLAGGTDTQYF
TRBV2	TRBJ1-5	CASSEGDRGNQPQHF
TRBV6-2/TRBV6-3	TRBJ2-2	CASKRGTATGELFF
TRBV15	TRBJ1-5	CATRQDNSNQPQHF
TRBV6-2/TRBV6-3	TRBJ1-5	CASSTSRNKGFGEHQPQHF
TRBV9	TRBJ2-2	CASSVGSGIGGELFF
TRBV5-1	TRBJ2-1	CASSSPLSEQFF
TRBV28	TRBJ2-3	CASSFRQSTDTQYF